Presented here are 32 T cell receptor beta chains from one specimen sequenced in a study of OX40 agonist ivuxolimab in advanced cancers. The method was immunoSEQ multiplex PCR; TCRdb's version includes in-frame clones alone and lacks a portion of them. Of roughly 80,000 clones listed, roughly 93% are singletons. The sequencing used CD4+ or CD8+ T cells sorted from blood, collected in a trial of the OX40 agonist ivuxolimab. These receptor sequences come from an adult with an advanced solid tumor such as melanoma, head and neck, liver or kidney cancer.

The genes are TRBV9 and TRBJ2-3, with D maybe TRBD1 (6 bases). With 4 bases removed from V and 3 bases from J, the gap between germline ends came to 18 bases. Germline V gene sequence: CDR1 SGDLS, CDR2 YYNGEE. The CDR3 consists of 16 residues. DNA for the CDR3: TGTGCCAGCAGCTTAGACCTTGGACAGCTGACAGATACGCAGTATTTT. As protein: CASSLDLGQLTDTQYF.

This chain uses TRBV4-3 with TRBJ1-2; D gene ambiguous. The V and J ends lost 2 bases and 7 bases respectively, with 11 bases between them. Germline lookup yields CDR1 LGHNA and CDR2 YSLEER. The CDR3 has 13 residues. Written as DNA, the CDR3 is TGCGCCAGCAGCCAAAAAGGCTCGGTTGGCTACACCTTC. The encoded protein is CASSQKGSVGYTF.

This chain joins TRBV13 and TRBJ2-5; D gene uncertain. V lost 5 bases and J lost 3, with 10 bases in between. Germline V CDR1 and CDR2: PRHDT, FYEKMQ (reference sequence). The CDR3 loop spans 13 amino acids. This CDR3 reads CASSTYNKETQYF. In nucleotides, the CDR3 is TGTGCCAGCAGCACATATAATAAAGAGACCCAGTACTTC.

The chain has TRBV27 and TRBJ1-5; TRBD1 is a possible D gene (6 bases). Germline V gene data show CDR1 as MNHEY and CDR2 as SMNVEV (reference sequence). The CDR3 runs 15 residues. Trimming removed 5 bases from V and 0 bases from J, with 11 bases in between. The CDR3 coding sequence is TGTGCCAGCAGTCCTGGGACACTTAGCAATCAGCCCCAGCATTTT. Translation: CASSPGTLSNQPQHF.

The J gene is TRBJ2-3, the V gene TRBV2; tentatively, D is TRBD1 (6 bases). The length of the CDR3 is 15 residues. CDR1 and CDR2 (germline): SNHLY, FYNNEI. Trimming stripped 1 base from V and 1 base from J, with 9 bases between. In DNA form, the CDR3 reads TGTGCCAGCAGTGAAGTGGACAGAGGCACAGATACGCAGTATTTT. This encodes CASSEVDRGTDTQYF.

The chain combines TRBV6-5 with TRBJ1-2; possible D gene TRBD1, 6 bases. V lost 0 bases and J 6 bases, leaving 8 bases between the germline ends. Looked up from germline, CDR1 is MNHEY and CDR2 is SVGAGI. The CDR3 spans 13 residues. CDR3 region: CASSYSGANGYTF. The DNA of the CDR3 is TGTGCCAGCAGTTACTCGGGGGCAAATGGCTACACCTTC.

V and J are TRBV12-5 and TRBJ2-7; D uncertain. Germline V gene sequence: CDR1 LGHNT, CDR2 FRNRAP. CDR3 size: 14 residues. V shed 9 bases and J shed 3 bases, with 18 bases lying between them. CDR3 bases: TGTGCTAGCGTTACCGAAACAGCCTACTACGAGCAGTACTTC. This codes for CASVTETAYYEQYF. The entire variable domain, with the rest obtained from reference TRBV12-5 and TRBJ2-7, is as follows: DARVTQTPRHKVTEMGQEVTMRCQPILGHNTVFWYRQTMMQGLELLAYFRNRAPLDDSGMPKDRFSAEMPDATLATLKIQPSEPRDSAVYFCASVTETAYYEQYFGPGTRLTVT.

The chain employs TRBV30 and TRBJ2-1; TRBD2 matches 8 bases. Germline CDR1 is GTSNPN and CDR2 is SVGIG (reference sequence). CDR3 length: 13 amino acids. The V and J ends lost 4 bases and 4 bases, in that order; junction bases with no gene match: 3. The CDR3 is CAWTGGEYNEQFF. In nucleotides, the CDR3 is TGTGCCTGGACCGGGGGGGAATACAATGAGCAGTTCTTC.

DNA for the CDR3: TGTGCCAGCACCCTACGGGGACAGGCGGGTTACGAGCAGTACTTC. It specifies CASTLRGQAGYEQYF. The genes are TRBV5-6 and TRBJ2-7, with TRBD1 identical over 8 bases. Germline values: CDR1 SGHDT, CDR2 YYEEEE. The junction had 12 bases not matched to a gene; V was cut back by 6 bases and J by 4 bases. The CDR3 extends over 15 amino acids. The full variable domain, in which reference TRBV5-6 and TRBJ2-7 provide the parts outside the CDR3, is DAGVTQSPTHLIKTRGQQVTLRCSPKSGHDTVSWYQQALGQGPQFIFQYYEEEERQRGNFPDRFSGHQFPNYSSELNVNALLLGDSALYLCASTLRGQAGYEQYFGPGTRLTVT.

The J gene is TRBJ1-5, the V gene TRBV6-1; tentatively, D is TRBD1 (5 bases). CDR3 length equals 13 residues. Trimming pared 4 bases from V and 6 bases from J, leaving 10 bases between. Germline V lookup: CDR1 MNHNS, CDR2 SASEGT. CDR3 sequence reads: CASSVTGGQPQHF. The CDR3 bases are TGTGCCAGCAGTGTAACAGGAGGTCAGCCCCAGCATTTT.

The rearrangement uses TRBV29-1 and TRBJ1-1; possible D gene TRBD1, 5 bases. CDR3 size: 10 residues. CDR1 is SQVTM, CDR2 ANQGSEA, per germline. With 4 bases removed from V and 10 bases from J, the gap between germline ends came to 10 bases. In DNA form, the CDR3 reads TGCAGCGTTGTCTGGGACCGAGCTTTCTTT. It translates to CSVVWDRAFF.

V usage is TRBV9 and J usage is TRBJ2-1; 11 nucleotides line up with TRBD2. Germline-derived CDR1 and CDR2 are SGDLS and YYNGEE. V shed 4 bases and J 5 bases; nucleotides not matched to a gene: 8. There are 16 residues in the CDR3. For the CDR3, the DNA is TGTGCCAGCAGCCAAAAACTAGCGGGAGCGGACAATGAGCAGTTCTTC. This encodes CASSQKLAGADNEQFF.

The chain has TRBV7-8 and TRBJ2-5, with D unclear. The CDR3 contains 13 residues. Trimming shortened V by 5 bases and J by 5 bases, and 12 bases separated the two germline ends. Looked up from germline, CDR1 is SGHVS and CDR2 is FQNEAQ. This CDR3 is CASSHSLGETQYF. CDR3 coding DNA: TGTGCCAGCAGCCATTCATTGGGGGAGACCCAGTACTTC.

This clone has only one observation. The V gene is TRBV11-2, the J gene TRBJ2-5, with D possibly TRBD1 on 6 matching bases. V lost 5 bases, J lost 2 bases, and 18 bases lay in between. This CDR3 has 16 residues. Germline CDR1 is SGHAT and CDR2 is FQNNGV. CDR3 bases: TGTGCCAGCAGCGAGATGGGGGCTGTTACGCAAGAGACCCAGTACTTC. It translates to CASSEMGAVTQETQYF.

The chain uses TRBV6-5 and TRBJ2-1, with D unresolved. V was trimmed by 5 bases and J by 5 bases, leaving 16 bases between them. Germline CDR1 reads MNHEY; CDR2 reads SVGAGI. The CDR3 has 15 residues. CDR3 coding DNA: TGTGCCAGCAGTCTAACACGAGGAGTCCACAATGAGCAGTTCTTC. Translating it yields CASSLTRGVHNEQFF.

The rearrangement uses TRBV11-2 and TRBJ1-4, with D tentatively TRBD1 (5 bases). This CDR3 is built from 17 residues. Trimming took off 1 base at V and 0 bases at J, with 12 bases between the two ends. Germline loops: CDR1 SGHAT, CDR2 FQNNGV. CDR3 bases: TGTGCCAGCAGCTTAGTTCCCCGACAGTCAACTAATGAAAAACTGTTTTTT. This translates into CASSLVPRQSTNEKLFF.

V and J are TRBV27 and TRBJ2-2, with D uncertain. V shed 3 bases and J shed 7 bases, with 6 bases lying between them. The germline V gene has CDR1 MNHEY and CDR2 SMNVEV (reference sequence). CDR3 length: 12 amino acids. The CDR3 loop is CASSFKVGELFF. The CDR3 coding sequence is TGTGCCAGCAGTTTTAAGGTCGGGGAGCTGTTTTTT.

The chain couples TRBV10-2 to TRBJ2-7; no clear D. In germline, CDR1 is WSHSY, CDR2 SAAADI. The V end was cut by 4 bases, the J end by 2 bases, with 6 bases between. The CDR3 has 12 amino acids. The CDR3 nucleotides read TGCGCCAGCAGTGTTCGGGCCTACGAGCAGTACTTC. It is translated as CASSVRAYEQYF.

The chain couples TRBV9 to TRBJ1-2; TRBD1 agrees at 12 bases. CDR1 and CDR2 from the germline V gene are SGDLS and YYNGEE. J lost 3 bases, V lost 5 bases, and 11 bases had no gene match. This CDR3 is 17 amino acids long. The CDR3, as DNA: TGTGCCAGCAGTGCAACCGGGACAGGGGGCCGGGACTATGGCTACACCTTC. Translation gives CASSATGTGGRDYGYTF.

The chain's CDR3 is CASTGTGAFMNTEAFF. The CDR3 region has the DNA TGTGCCAGTACCGGGACAGGGGCCTTCATGAACACTGAAGCTTTCTTT. This chain uses TRBV19 with TRBJ1-1; 10 bases line up with TRBD1. CDR1 LNHDA and CDR2 SQIVND come from the germline V gene (reference sequence). Trimming cost V 7 bases and J 0 bases; bases outside gene matches: 8. CDR3 size: 16 residues.

V gene TRBV15 combines with J gene TRBJ2-1, with 8 bases matching TRBD1. J was trimmed by 6 bases and V by 8 bases; bases with no gene match: 12. CDR3 length: 15 residues. Germline V CDR1 and CDR2: LNHNV, YYDKDF (reference sequence). CDR3 sequence (DNA): TGTGCCACCGGCCATCCGGACAGGGAGGTCAATGAGCAGTTCTTC. This gives the protein CATGHPDREVNEQFF.

The chain recombines TRBV5-4 with TRBJ1-1; D might be TRBD1 (5 bases). Germline V CDR1 and CDR2: SGHNT, YYREEE (reference sequence). V shed 5 bases and J shed 3 bases, with 11 bases lying between them. CDR3 length: 13 amino acids. In DNA form, the CDR3 reads TGTGCCAGCAGTTCCGACAGTCACACTGAAGCTTTCTTT. Protein product: CASSSDSHTEAFF. The full variable domain, with the rest looked up from reference TRBV5-4 and TRBJ1-1, is ETGVTQSPTHLIKTRGQQVTLRCSSQSGHNTVSWYQQALGQGPQFIFQYYREEENGRGNFPPRFSGLQFPNYSSELNVNALELDDSALYLCASSSDSHTEAFFGQGTRLTVV.

V is TRBV27 and J is TRBJ2-2; tentative D call: TRBD2 (7 bases). The CDR3 covers 17 residues. Trimming took 0 bases from V and 5 from J, leaving 16 bases between them. CDR1 MNHEY and CDR2 SMNVEV come from the germline V gene (reference sequence). The CDR3 loop reads CASSLSNRGAGTGELFF. CDR3 nucleotide sequence: TGTGCCAGCAGTTTATCCAACCGGGGGGCCGGAACCGGGGAGCTGTTTTTT.

This chain joins TRBV19 and TRBJ1-1; D gene unclear. Germline-derived CDR1 and CDR2 are LNHDA and SQIVND (reference sequence). The CDR3 is 12 amino acids. The V gene lost 3 bases and the J gene lost 8 bases, with 10 bases spanning the gap. The CDR3 here is CASSMAGVEAFF. CDR3 nucleotides: TGTGCCAGTAGTATGGCAGGAGTCGAAGCTTTCTTT.

The gene calls are TRBV2 and TRBJ1-6; D is unresolved. The ends were cut back, 5 bases at V and 7 bases at J, with 9 bases in the middle. The CDR3 contains 13 residues. Germline-derived CDR1 and CDR2 are SNHLY and FYNNEI. The CDR3: CASSPAANSPLHF. The DNA for the CDR3 is TGTGCCAGCAGTCCCGCGGCGAATTCACCCCTCCACTTT. Complete variable domain (other parts from reference TRBV2 and TRBJ1-6): EPEVTQTPSHQVTQMGQEVILRCVPISNHLYFYWYRQILGQKVEFLVSFYNNEISEKSEIFDDQFSVERPDGSNFTLKIRSTKLEDSAMYFCASSPAANSPLHFGNGTRLTVT.

The sample holds one count of this clone. The chain recombines TRBV5-5 with TRBJ2-7; D may be TRBD1 (6 bases). The CDR3 is 13 amino acids. Germline V gives CDR1 SGHKS, CDR2 YYEKEE (reference sequence). Trimming pared 5 bases from V and 2 bases from J, leaving 11 bases between. This chain's CDR3 is CASSPTGPYEQYF. The CDR3, as DNA: TGTGCCAGCAGTCCCACAGGGCCCTACGAGCAGTACTTC.

The chain employs TRBV2 and TRBJ2-2; D not resolved. The CDR3 loop spans 19 amino acids. Between the trimmed V and J ends, which lost 3 bases and 0 bases, there was a span of 20 bases. Germline assignment: CDR1 SNHLY and CDR2 FYNNEI. CDR3 sequence: CASSEPSVSTITNTGELFF. The CDR3 coding sequence is TGTGCCAGCAGTGAGCCAAGCGTTAGCACTATTACGAACACCGGGGAGCTGTTTTTT. Drawing the rest from reference TRBV2 and TRBJ2-2, the complete variable domain is EPEVTQTPSHQVTQMGQEVILRCVPISNHLYFYWYRQILGQKVEFLVSFYNNEISEKSEIFDDQFSVERPDGSNFTLKIRSTKLEDSAMYFCASSEPSVSTITNTGELFFGEGSRLTVL.

The V gene is TRBV30, the J gene TRBJ2-1, with no clear D. CDR3 length: 15 amino acids. Germline CDR1 GTSNPN, CDR2 SVGIG (reference sequence). The V end lost 3 bases, the J end lost 0 bases, and 12 bases lay between the germline ends. The DNA of the CDR3 is TGTGCCTGGAGGGAAGACTTCTTCTCCTACAATGAGCAGTTCTTC. Translation gives CAWREDFFSYNEQFF.

This chain connects TRBV4-1 to TRBJ2-7; 12 bases are a match to TRBD1. Germline V gives CDR1 MGHRA, CDR2 YSYEKL. This CDR3 is built from 17 residues. After removal of 4 bases from V and 5 bases from J, the junction contained 12 bases not matched to a gene. CDR3 nucleotide sequence: TGCGCCAGCAGCCTATTGAACCGGGGACAGGGGGCCGACGAGCAGTACTTC. This encodes CASSLLNRGQGADEQYF.

V usage is TRBV30 and J usage is TRBJ2-7; 7 bases agree with TRBD2. Trimming cost V 5 bases and J 4 bases; bases outside gene matches: 5. Germline CDR1 is GTSNPN and CDR2 is SVGIG (reference sequence). The CDR3 has 12 amino acids. DNA of the CDR3: TGTGCCTGGGGAATGGGGGGGTACGAGCAGTACTTC. Translation: CAWGMGGYEQYF.

This rearrangement joins TRBV19 to TRBJ2-3; no reliable D call. Trimming took off 1 base at V and 2 bases at J, with 10 bases between the two ends. CDR3 length: 15 amino acids. Germline values: CDR1 LNHDA, CDR2 SQIVND (reference sequence). DNA for the CDR3: TGTGCCAGTAGTATAGTGGCTAAAGCCACAGATACGCAGTATTTT. It codes for CASSIVAKATDTQYF.

The V call is TRBV4-3, the J call TRBJ1-2, with D uncertain. CDR3 length equals 14 residues. Trimming took 0 bases from V and 4 from J, leaving 9 bases between them. Germline CDR1 LGHNA, CDR2 YSLEER. For the CDR3, the DNA is TGCGCCAGCAGCCAAGATATCACAGTCTATGGCTACACCTTC. Amino acids: CASSQDITVYGYTF.